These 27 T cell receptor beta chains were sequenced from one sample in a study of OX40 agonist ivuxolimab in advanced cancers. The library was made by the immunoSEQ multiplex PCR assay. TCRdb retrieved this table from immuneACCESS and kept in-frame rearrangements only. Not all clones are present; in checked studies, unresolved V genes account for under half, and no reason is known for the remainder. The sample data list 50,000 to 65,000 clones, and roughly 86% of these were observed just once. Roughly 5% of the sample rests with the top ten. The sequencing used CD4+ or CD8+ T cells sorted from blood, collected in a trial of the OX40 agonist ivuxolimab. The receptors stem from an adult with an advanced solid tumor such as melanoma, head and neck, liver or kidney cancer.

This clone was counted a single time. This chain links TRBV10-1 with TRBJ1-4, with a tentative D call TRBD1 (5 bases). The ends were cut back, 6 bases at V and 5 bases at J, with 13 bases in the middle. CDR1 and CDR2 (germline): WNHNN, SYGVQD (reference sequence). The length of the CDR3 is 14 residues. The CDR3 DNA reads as TGCGCCAGCAGCCGAGACAGAAGGAATGAAAAACTGTTTTTT. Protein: CASSRDRRNEKLFF.

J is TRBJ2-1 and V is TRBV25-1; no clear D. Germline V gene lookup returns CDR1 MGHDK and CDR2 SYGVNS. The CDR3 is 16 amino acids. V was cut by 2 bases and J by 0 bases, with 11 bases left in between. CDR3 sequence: CASSEGLVYSYNEQFF. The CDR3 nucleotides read TGTGCCAGCAGTGAAGGGCTGGTATACTCCTACAATGAGCAGTTCTTC.

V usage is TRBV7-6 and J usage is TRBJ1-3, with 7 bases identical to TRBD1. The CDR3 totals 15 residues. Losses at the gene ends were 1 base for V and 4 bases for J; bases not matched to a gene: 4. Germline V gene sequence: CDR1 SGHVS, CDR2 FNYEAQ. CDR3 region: CASSLVTGVGNTIYF. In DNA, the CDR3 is TGTGCCAGCAGCTTAGTCACAGGGGTCGGAAACACCATATATTTT.

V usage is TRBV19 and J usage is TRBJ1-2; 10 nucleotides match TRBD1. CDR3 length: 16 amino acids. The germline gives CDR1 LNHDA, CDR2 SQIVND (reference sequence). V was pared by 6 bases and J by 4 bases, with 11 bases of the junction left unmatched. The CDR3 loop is CASRTGGAGDLYGYTF. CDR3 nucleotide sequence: TGTGCCAGTAGGACAGGGGGCGCAGGGGACCTCTATGGCTACACCTTC.

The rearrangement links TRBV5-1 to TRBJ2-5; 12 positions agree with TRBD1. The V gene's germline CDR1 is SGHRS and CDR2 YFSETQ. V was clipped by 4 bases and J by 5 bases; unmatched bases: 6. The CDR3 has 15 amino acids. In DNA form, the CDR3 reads TGCGCCAGCAGCGAAGGGACAGGGGGCGCGGAGACCCAGTACTTC. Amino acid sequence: CASSEGTGGAETQYF.

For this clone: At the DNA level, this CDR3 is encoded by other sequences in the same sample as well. CDR3 amino acids: CASSLAPGGDGYTF. CDR3 in DNA: TGCGCCAGCAGCCTGGCCCCGGGGGGCGATGGCTACACCTTC. V and J are TRBV5-1 and TRBJ1-2; TRBD1 is a possible D gene (6 bases). The CDR3 runs to 14 residues. Between the trimmed V and J ends, which lost 4 bases and 6 bases, there was a span of 16 bases. Germline values: CDR1 SGHRS, CDR2 YFSETQ.

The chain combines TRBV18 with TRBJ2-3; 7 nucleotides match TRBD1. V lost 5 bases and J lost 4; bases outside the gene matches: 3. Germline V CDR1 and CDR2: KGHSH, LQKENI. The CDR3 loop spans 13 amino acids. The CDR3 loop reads CASSSGQSDTQYF. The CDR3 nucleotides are TGTGCCAGCTCATCGGGACAGTCAGATACGCAGTATTTT.

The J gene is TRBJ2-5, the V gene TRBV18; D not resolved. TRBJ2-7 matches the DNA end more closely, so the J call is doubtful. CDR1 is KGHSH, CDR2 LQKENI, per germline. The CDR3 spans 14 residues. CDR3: CASSPPSPGGEQYF. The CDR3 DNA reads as TGTGCCAGCTCACCACCTTCCCCTGGCGGCGAGCAGTACTTC.

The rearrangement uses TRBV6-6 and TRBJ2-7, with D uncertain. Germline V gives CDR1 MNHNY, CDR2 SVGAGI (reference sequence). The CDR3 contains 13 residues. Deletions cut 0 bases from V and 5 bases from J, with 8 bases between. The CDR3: CASSYSGSHEQYF. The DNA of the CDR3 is TGTGCCAGCAGTTACTCAGGATCCCACGAGCAGTACTTC.

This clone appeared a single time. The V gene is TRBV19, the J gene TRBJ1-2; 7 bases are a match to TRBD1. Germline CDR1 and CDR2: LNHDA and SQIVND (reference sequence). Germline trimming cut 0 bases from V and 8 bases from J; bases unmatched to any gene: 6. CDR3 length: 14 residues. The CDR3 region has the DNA TGTGCCAGTAGTATAGACCGGGACAGTAGGGGCTACACCTTC. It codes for CASSIDRDSRGYTF. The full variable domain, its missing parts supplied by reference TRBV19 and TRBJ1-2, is DGGITQSPKYLFRKEGQNVTLSCEQNLNHDAMYWYRQDPGQGLRLIYYSQIVNDFQKGDIAEGYSVSREKKESFPLTVTSAQKNPTAFYLCASSIDRDSRGYTFGSGTRLTVV.

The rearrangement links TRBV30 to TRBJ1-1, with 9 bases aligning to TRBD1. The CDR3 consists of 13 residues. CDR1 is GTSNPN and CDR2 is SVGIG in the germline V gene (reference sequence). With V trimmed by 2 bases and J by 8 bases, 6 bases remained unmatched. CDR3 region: CAWSLQGALEAFF. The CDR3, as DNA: TGTGCCTGGAGTTTACAGGGGGCCCTCGAAGCTTTCTTT.

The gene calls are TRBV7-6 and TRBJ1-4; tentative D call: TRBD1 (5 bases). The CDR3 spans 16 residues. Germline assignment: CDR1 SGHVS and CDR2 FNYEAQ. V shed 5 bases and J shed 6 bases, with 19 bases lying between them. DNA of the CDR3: TGTGCCAGCAGCCCGCTCGGTAACACGGGGGATGAAAAACTGTTTTTT. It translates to CASSPLGNTGDEKLFF.

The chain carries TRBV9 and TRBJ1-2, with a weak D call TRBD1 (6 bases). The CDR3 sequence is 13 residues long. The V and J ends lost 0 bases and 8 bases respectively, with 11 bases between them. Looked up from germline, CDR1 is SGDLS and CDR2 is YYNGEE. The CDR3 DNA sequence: TGTGCCAGCAGCGTAGAGACAGGTTCGGGCTACACCTTC. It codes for CASSVETGSGYTF.

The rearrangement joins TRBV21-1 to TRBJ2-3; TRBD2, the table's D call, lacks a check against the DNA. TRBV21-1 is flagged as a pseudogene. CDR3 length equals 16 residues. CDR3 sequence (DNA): TGTGCCAGCAGCAAAGAGACTAGCGGGAGTCCCGATACGCAGTATTTT. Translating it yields CASSKETSGSPDTQYF.

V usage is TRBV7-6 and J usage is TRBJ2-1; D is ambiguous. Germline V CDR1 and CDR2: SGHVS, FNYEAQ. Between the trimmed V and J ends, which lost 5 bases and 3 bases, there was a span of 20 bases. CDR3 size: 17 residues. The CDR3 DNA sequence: TGTGCCAGCAGCGCTCACCGGGCCCGAAGGTACTACAATGAGCAGTTCTTC. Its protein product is CASSAHRARRYYNEQFF. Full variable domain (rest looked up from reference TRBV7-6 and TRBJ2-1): GAGVSQSPRYKVTKRGQDVALRCDPISGHVSLYWYRQALGQGPEFLTYFNYEAQQDKSGLPNDRFSAERPEGSISTLTIQRTEQRDSAMYRCASSAHRARRYYNEQFFGPGTRLTVL.

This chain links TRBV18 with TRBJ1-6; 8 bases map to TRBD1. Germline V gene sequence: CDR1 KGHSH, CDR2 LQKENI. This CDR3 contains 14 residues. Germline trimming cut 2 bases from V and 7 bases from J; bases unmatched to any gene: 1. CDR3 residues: CASSPNRGNSPLHF. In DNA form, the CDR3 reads TGTGCCAGCTCACCAAACAGGGGGAATTCACCCCTCCACTTT.

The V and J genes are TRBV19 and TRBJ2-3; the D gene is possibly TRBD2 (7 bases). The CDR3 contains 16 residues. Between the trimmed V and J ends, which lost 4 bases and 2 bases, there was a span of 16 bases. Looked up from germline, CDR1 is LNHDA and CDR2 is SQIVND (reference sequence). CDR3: CASSTQGRGITDTQYF. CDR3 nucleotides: TGTGCCAGTAGTACTCAAGGGAGGGGGATCACAGATACGCAGTATTTT.

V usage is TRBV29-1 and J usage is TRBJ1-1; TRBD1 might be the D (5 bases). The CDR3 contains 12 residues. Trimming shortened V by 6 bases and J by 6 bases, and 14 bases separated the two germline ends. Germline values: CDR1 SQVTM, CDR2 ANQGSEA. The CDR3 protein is CSVYLGDPEAFF. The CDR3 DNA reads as TGCAGCGTCTATTTAGGGGACCCTGAAGCTTTCTTT. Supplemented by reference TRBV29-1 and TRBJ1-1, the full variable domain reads SAVISQKPSRDICQRGTSLTIQCQVDSQVTMMFWYRQQPGQSLTLIATANQGSEATYESGFVIDKFPISRPNLTFSTLTVSNMSPEDSSIYLCSVYLGDPEAFFGQGTRLTVV.

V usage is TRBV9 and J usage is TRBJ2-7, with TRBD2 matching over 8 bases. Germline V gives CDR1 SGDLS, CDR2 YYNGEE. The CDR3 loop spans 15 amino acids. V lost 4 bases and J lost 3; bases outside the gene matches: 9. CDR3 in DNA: TGTGCCAGCAGCCCCCGTGGCACTAGCGGCTACGAGCAGTACTTC. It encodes CASSPRGTSGYEQYF. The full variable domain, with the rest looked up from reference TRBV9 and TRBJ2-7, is DSGVTQTPKHLITATGQRVTLRCSPRSGDLSVYWYQQSLDQGLQFLIQYYNGEERAKGNILERFSAQQFPDLHSELNLSSLELGDSALYFCASSPRGTSGYEQYFGPGTRLTVT.

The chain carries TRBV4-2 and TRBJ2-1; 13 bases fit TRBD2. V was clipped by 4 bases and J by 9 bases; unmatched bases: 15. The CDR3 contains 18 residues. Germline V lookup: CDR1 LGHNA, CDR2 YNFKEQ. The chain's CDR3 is CASSPTSGGADRIAEQFF. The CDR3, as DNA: TGTGCCAGCAGCCCAACTAGCGGGGGGGCCGATAGAATTGCTGAGCAGTTCTTC.

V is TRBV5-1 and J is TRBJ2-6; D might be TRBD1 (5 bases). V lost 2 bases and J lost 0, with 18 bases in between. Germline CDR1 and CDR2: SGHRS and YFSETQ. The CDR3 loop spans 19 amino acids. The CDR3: CASSFSTGYLSSGANVLTF. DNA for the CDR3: TGCGCCAGCAGCTTCTCAACAGGCTACCTAAGCTCTGGGGCCAACGTCCTGACTTTC. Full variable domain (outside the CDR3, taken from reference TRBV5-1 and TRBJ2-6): KAGVTQTPRYLIKTRGQQVTLSCSPISGHRSVSWYQQTPGQGLQFLFEYFSETQRNKGNFPGRFSGRQFSNSRSEMNVSTLELGDSALYLCASSFSTGYLSSGANVLTFGAGSRLTVL.

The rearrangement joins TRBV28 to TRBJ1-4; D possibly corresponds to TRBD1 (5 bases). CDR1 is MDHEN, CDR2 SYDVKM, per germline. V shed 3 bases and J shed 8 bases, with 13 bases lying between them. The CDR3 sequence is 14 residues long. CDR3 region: CASSLGGVGEKLFF. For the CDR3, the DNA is TGTGCCAGCAGTTTGGGGGGGGTAGGGGAAAAACTGTTTTTT.

CDR3 coding DNA: TGTGCCAGTAAAGGGCCGGGAGAAAAATCCTACGAGCAGTACTTC. Translation gives CASKGPGEKSYEQYF. The V and J genes are TRBV19 and TRBJ2-7; weak D call: TRBD2 (6 bases). The CDR3 length is 15 residues. The ends were cut back, 7 bases at V and 1 base at J, with 17 bases in the middle. Germline V gene lookup returns CDR1 LNHDA and CDR2 SQIVND (reference sequence).

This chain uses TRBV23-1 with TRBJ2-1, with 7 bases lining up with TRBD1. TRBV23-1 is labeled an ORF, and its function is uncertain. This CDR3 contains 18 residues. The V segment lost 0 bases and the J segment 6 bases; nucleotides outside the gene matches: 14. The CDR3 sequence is CASSQSNRGGLTLNEQFF. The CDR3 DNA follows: TGCGCCAGCAGTCAATCAAATCGAGGGGGCCTTACCCTCAATGAGCAGTTCTTC.

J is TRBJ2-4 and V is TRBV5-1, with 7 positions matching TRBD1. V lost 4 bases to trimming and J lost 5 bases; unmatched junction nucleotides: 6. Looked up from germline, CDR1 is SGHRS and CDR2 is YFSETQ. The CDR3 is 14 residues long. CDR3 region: CASSVSGTENIQYF. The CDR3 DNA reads TGCGCCAGCAGCGTATCCGGGACAGAAAACATTCAGTACTTC.

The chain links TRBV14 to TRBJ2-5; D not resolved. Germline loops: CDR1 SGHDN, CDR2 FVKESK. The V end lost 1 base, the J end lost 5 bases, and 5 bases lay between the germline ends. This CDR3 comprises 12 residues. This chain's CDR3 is CASSQGAETQYF. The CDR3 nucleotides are TGTGCCAGCAGCCAAGGAGCTGAGACCCAGTACTTC.

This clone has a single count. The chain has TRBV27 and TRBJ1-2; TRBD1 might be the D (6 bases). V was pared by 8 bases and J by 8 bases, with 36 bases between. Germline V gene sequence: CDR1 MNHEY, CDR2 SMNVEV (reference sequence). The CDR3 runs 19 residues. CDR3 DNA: TGTGCCAGCCATCGTAAGGGGGACAACTCCAGAGTAGAACTATGGGGCTACACCTTC. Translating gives CASHRKGDNSRVELWGYTF.